The sequence of this TCR beta chain was determined in a study of CD8+ T cells in alopecia areata. Across the study: Administration of oral tofacitinib to treated patients was at 5 to 10 mg twice daily. The tofacitinib course ran for 6 to 18 months and was followed by 6 months off drug.

Many counts were recorded for this clone. In the same sample, other DNA sequences code for this CDR3. Germline V lookup: CDR1 SGHRS, CDR2 YFSETQ. The CDR3 contains 15 residues. Trimming removed 1 base from V and 6 bases from J, with 15 bases in between. TCR sequencing used cDNA made by reverse transcription of extracted RNA. The protocol was immunoSEQ multiplex PCR, while the TCRdb copy is restricted to in-frame clones and leaves out a portion. This sample yields some 240,000 clones, of which more than 45% are seen a single time; roughly 1.4% belongs to the top ten. The treatment here: oral pan-JAK inhibitor, 5-10 mg twice daily. Alopecia areata patients had lesional scalp punch biopsies and peripheral blood taken from them.

This receptor was taken from a human donor with alopecia areata. This rearrangement joins TRBV5-1 to TRBJ2-3, with a possible D match to TRBD2 (6 bases). The input for sequencing was CD4+ T cells sorted from blood, taken at week 4, from a patient treated with tofacitinib. DNA for the CDR3: TGCGCCAGCAGCTTGCGCGGGGTCGAACGGGATACGCAGTATTTT. Translation gives CASSLRGVERDTQYF.